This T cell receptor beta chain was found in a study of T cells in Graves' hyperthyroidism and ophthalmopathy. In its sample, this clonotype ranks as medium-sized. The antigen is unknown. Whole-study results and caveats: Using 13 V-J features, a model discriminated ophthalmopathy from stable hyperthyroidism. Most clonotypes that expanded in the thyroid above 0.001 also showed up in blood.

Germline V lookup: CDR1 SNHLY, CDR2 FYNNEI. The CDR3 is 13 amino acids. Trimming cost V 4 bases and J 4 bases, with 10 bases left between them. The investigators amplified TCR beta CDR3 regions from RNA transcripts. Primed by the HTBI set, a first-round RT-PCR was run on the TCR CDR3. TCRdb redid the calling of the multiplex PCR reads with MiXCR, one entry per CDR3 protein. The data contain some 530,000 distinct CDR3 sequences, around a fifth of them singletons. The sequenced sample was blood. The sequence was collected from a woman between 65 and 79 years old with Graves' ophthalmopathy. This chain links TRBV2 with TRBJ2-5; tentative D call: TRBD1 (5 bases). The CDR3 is CASSVNTGETQYF. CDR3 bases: TGTGCCAGCAGTGTTAATACAGGAGAGACCCAGTACTTC.